A selection of T cell receptor beta chains follows, all from one sample in a study of cytomegalovirus exposure and HLA in healthy donors. TCRdb's table, derived via immunoSEQ multiplex PCR, lists solely in-frame clones and lacks some. The sample consists of 200,000 or so clones, approximately 80% of them appearing once. The sample taken for sequencing was PBMCs. The source of these receptors is a woman aged 25-40 years in good health and CMV-seropositive. The CDR3 runs from the conserved cysteine through the conserved F or W.

>TRBJ1-2|TRBV6-1|16
CASSEGQGAANYGYTF
>TRBJ2-7|TRBV29-1|13
CSVVGGGGYEQYF
>TRBJ1-3|TRBV20-1|11
CSVQGGNTIYF
>TRBJ2-7|TRBV6-6|13
CASSPVDRGEQYF
>TRBJ2-2|TRBV10-1|15
CASTWSGRATGELFF
>TRBJ2-3|TRBV29-1|9
CSASDTQYF
>TRBJ1-1|TRBV29-1|14
CSVEADRRNTEAFF
>TRBJ2-1|TRBV4-1|18
CASSQVRLVQAGGGEQFF
>TRBJ1-2|TRBV5-4|14
CASSFGGEDYGYTF
>TRBJ2-1|TRBV28|14
CASMETGDYNEQFF
>TRBJ2-3|TRBV5-1|11
CASRSEDTQYF
>TRBJ2-7|TRBV5-5|13
CASSIKTGHEQYF
>TRBJ2-5|TRBV7-7|14
CASSSTGLQETQYF
>TRBJ1-1|TRBV5-1|14
CASRNGDRNTEAFF
>TRBJ2-2|TRBV27|15
CASRKGSGNYGELFF
>TRBJ1-1|TRBV11-2|13
CASSLVRHTEAFF
>TRBJ2-3|TRBV6-4|14
CASSDGLAGDTQYF
>TRBJ1-3|TRBV5-6|14
CASSLGRLGNTIYF
>TRBJ2-7|TRBV6-5|14
CASSSPGTRVEQYF
>TRBJ1-2|TRBV6-5|14
CASRRDRNAYGYTF
>TRBJ1-5|TRBV2|15
CASSEARVGNQPQHF
>TRBJ1-2|TRBV6-5|14
CASRTTWGDYGYTF
>TRBJ2-5|TRBV20-1|11
CSALDQETQYF
>TRBJ2-1|TRBV9|15
CASQALTSGYNEQFF
>TRBJ2-7|TRBV2|15
CASSASGIVLREQYF
>TRBJ2-3|TRBV5-1|17
CASSPDGQLVSTDTQYF
>TRBJ1-5|TRBV19|16
CASSLQGASSNQPQHF
>TRBJ2-7|TRBV28|14
CASSQTGQPDEQYF
>TRBJ1-1|TRBV7-8|18
CASSSQDGGLIGSTEAFF
>TRBJ1-5|TRBV7-8|14
CASSPGTASQPQHF
>TRBJ1-4|TRBV9|15
CASSVGQTGGEKLFF
>TRBJ2-3|TRBV5-1|13
CASSLVGRGGLYF
>TRBJ2-2|TRBV5-1|15
CASSLGQGNTGELFF
>TRBJ2-3|TRBV7-9|16
CASSSTSGQGWYTQYF
>TRBJ2-3|TRBV4-2|18
CASSQGVAGGASTDTQYF
>TRBJ1-1|TRBV28|13
CASSFARNTEAFF
>TRBJ2-7|TRBV5-6|15
CASSLRTGYYYEQYF
>TRBJ2-7|TRBV6-6|16
CATLGTGTDSSYEQYF
>TRBJ1-1|TRBV6-5|16
CASSYLRGGAHTEAFF
>TRBJ2-1|TRBV28|15
CASSSQWHSGNEQFF
>TRBJ2-7|TRBV29-1|17
CSVEGGQGDSVLYEQYF
>TRBJ2-7|TRBV10-3|13
CATRIQLASEQYF
>TRBJ1-2|TRBV29-1|13
CSVGAGADYGYTF
>TRBJ2-3|TRBV15|18
CATSTPGLAYDSTDTQYF
>TRBJ2-1|TRBV14|13
CASSQDHGTELFF
>TRBJ2-7|TRBV9|15
CASSSFPAGSEEQYF
>TRBJ1-4|TRBV2|16
CASSRQGPAANEKLFF
>TRBJ2-3|TRBV5-1|16
CASSQSASESTDTQYF
>TRBJ2-1|TRBV7-6|20
CASSLATASGRGIGIGEQFF
>TRBJ1-1|TRBV5-1|15
CASSSGQGMNTEAFF
>TRBJ2-2|TRBV7-2|18
CASSLSTSGRAVTGELFF
>TRBJ2-5|TRBV6-5|14
CASRPPQGGGTQYF
>TRBJ2-7|TRBV5-1|19
CASSLADQYLQGAFYEQYF
>TRBJ2-1|TRBV15|16
CATSRATSGSSLEQFF